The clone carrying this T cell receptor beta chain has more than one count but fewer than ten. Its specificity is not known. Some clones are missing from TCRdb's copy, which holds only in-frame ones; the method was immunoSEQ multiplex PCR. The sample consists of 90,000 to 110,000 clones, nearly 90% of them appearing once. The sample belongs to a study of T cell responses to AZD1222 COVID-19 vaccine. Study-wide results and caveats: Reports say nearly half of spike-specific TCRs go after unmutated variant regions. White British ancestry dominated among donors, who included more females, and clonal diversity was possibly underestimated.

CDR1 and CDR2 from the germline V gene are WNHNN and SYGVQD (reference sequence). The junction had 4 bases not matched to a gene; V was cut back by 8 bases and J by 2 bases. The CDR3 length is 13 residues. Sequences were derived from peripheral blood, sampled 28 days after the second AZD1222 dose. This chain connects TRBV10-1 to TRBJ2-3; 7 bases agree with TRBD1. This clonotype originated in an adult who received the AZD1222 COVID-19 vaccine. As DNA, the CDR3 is TGCGCCAGCGGGGACAGCTTCACAGATACGCAGTATTTT. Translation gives CASGDSFTDTQYF.